A single sample is the source of the 3 T cell receptor beta chains below, sequenced in a study of blood T cell repertoires in COVID-19. Data came from immunoSEQ multiplex PCR; TCRdb stores just in-frame clones and leaves some out. The sample has approximately 130,000 clones, around 85% seen once. The sequencing sample was made of peripheral blood. These receptors were taken from a human donor in a cohort sampled during active COVID-19.

This chain connects TRBV11-2 to TRBJ1-4; 8 bases are a match to TRBD1. Germline-derived CDR1 and CDR2 are SGHAT and FQNNGV. The junction had 5 bases not matched to a gene; V was cut back by 5 bases and J by 0 bases. The CDR3 is made up of 16 amino acids. CDR3 sequence reads: CASSQTGVATNEKLFF. Here the CDR3 DNA reads TGTGCCAGCAGCCAGACAGGGGTCGCAACTAATGAAAAACTGTTTTTT. Based on the CDR3 plus reference TRBV11-2 and TRBJ1-4, the full variable domain is EAGVAQSPRYKIIEKRQSVAFWCNPISGHATLYWYQQILGQGPKLLIQFQNNGVVDDSQLPKDRFSAERLKGVDSTLKIQPAKLEDSAVYLCASSQTGVATNEKLFFGSGTQLSVL.

V is TRBV4-3 and J is TRBJ2-3, with 8 nucleotides matching TRBD2. CDR3 length equals 17 residues. Trimming took 0 bases from V and 1 from J; bases not matched to a gene: 6. CDR1 and CDR2 from the germline V gene are LGHNA and YSLEER. The CDR3 sequence: CASSQERSGGGTDTQYF. The CDR3 coding sequence is TGCGCCAGCAGCCAAGAGAGGAGCGGGGGAGGCACAGATACGCAGTATTTT.

The table lists this clone with a few counts. This chain joins TRBV3-1 (or the pseudogene TRBV3-2) and TRBJ2-2; D remains ambiguous. CDR1 and CDR2 from the germline V gene are LGHDT and YNNKEL (reference sequence). There are 19 residues in the CDR3. V lost 4 bases to trimming and J lost 8 bases, with 29 bases between them. In DNA, the CDR3 is TGTGCCAGCAGCCCTACCGACGTTCCTAGGAATACGAATCTTGGGGAGCTGTTTTTT. It is translated as CASSPTDVPRNTNLGELFF.